This T cell receptor beta chain was identified in a study of graft-versus-host responses after intestinal transplantation. On the study more broadly: Every transplant recipient was induced with anti-thymocyte globulin, then maintained on tacrolimus and steroids for two to three years. Findings and caveats of the study: GvH clones surfaced in recipient marrow, some emerging earlier in ileum or blood. Individuals carrying graft-donor T cell macrochimerism showed high graft-versus-host to host-versus-graft clonal ratios in allografts.

As to this clone: Its antigen is still unknown.

The method was immunoSEQ multiplex PCR; TCRdb's version includes in-frame clones alone and lacks a portion of them. The table records 20,000 or so clones, approximately 70% of them present only once. The V gene end was trimmed by 1 base and the J gene end by 5 bases; junction bases not matched to a gene: 14. Looked up from germline, CDR1 is LNHNV and CDR2 is YYDKDF (reference sequence). The CDR3 consists of 18 residues. Investigators treated the graft tissue so that it released intraepithelial and lamina propria lymphocytes. This material consisted of ileum tissue, taken roughly 3 weeks after intestinal transplant. The clonotype originates from a human patient who received an intestinal transplant, so some T cells may come from the graft donor. The chain employs TRBV15 and TRBJ1-2, with 9 positions matching TRBD1. The CDR3 DNA sequence: TGTGCCACCAGCAGAGGAGGGGGACAGGGAAGGCTCCTTTATGGCTACACCTTC. It encodes CATSRGGGQGRLLYGYTF.